This entry lists 25 T cell receptor beta chains sequenced from one sample in a study of OX40 agonist ivuxolimab in advanced cancers. Some clones are missing from TCRdb's copy, which holds only in-frame ones; the method was immunoSEQ multiplex PCR. The sample has around 76,000 clones, 85% seen once. Sequencing used CD4+ or CD8+ T cells sorted from blood, obtained in a trial of the OX40 agonist ivuxolimab. The receptor source for this set is an adult with an advanced solid tumor such as melanoma, head and neck, liver or kidney cancer.

The rearrangement uses TRBV14 and TRBJ2-1, with 7 bases aligning to TRBD1. The germline V gene has CDR1 SGHDN and CDR2 FVKESK. The CDR3 length is 14 residues. The trim removed 3 bases at V and 7 bases at J, leaving 6 bases unmatched. The CDR3 loop is CASSHTNRGNEQFF. CDR3 sequence (DNA): TGTGCCAGCAGCCACACTAACAGGGGTAATGAGCAGTTCTTC.

This sequence joins TRBV7-9 and TRBJ2-7, with 7 nucleotides matching TRBD1. The V gene end was trimmed by 2 bases and the J gene end by 6 bases; junction bases not matched to a gene: 10. From germline, CDR1 is SEHNR and CDR2 FQNEAQ (reference sequence). The CDR3 totals 15 residues. The CDR3 nucleotides are TGTGCCAGCAGCTTAAGTATACAGGGGCTCGGCGAGCAGTACTTC. Amino acid sequence: CASSLSIQGLGEQYF.

The chain uses TRBV11-2 and TRBJ2-4; TRBD2 aligns across 10 bases. The junction had 4 bases not matched to a gene; V was cut back by 5 bases and J by 6 bases. The CDR3 runs 14 residues. Germline values: CDR1 SGHAT, CDR2 FQNNGV. The CDR3 reads CASSRGLAVNIQYF. DNA for the CDR3: TGTGCCAGCAGCCGAGGACTAGCGGTAAACATTCAGTACTTC.

The chain carries TRBV12-5 and TRBJ1-5, with D unclear. The CDR3 extends over 13 amino acids. Trimming took off 7 bases at V and 3 bases at J, with 10 bases between the two ends. Germline V gene data show CDR1 as LGHNT and CDR2 as FRNRAP. CDR3 protein: CASAGTHNQPQHF. For the CDR3, the DNA is TGTGCTAGTGCAGGCACACACAATCAGCCCCAGCATTTT.

This clone was counted a few times. The chain recombines TRBV6-1 with TRBJ2-3, with D tentatively TRBD1 or TRBD2 (7 bases each). This CDR3 spans 14 amino acids. V dropped 6 bases and J dropped 4 bases, with 14 bases sitting between them. CDR1 and CDR2 (germline): MNHNS, SASEGT. CDR3: CASRPGGGPDTQYF. The CDR3 coding sequence is TGTGCCAGCAGGCCAGGGGGGGGACCAGATACGCAGTATTTT.

This chain connects TRBV7-2 to TRBJ2-3; D gene unclear. The V gene lost 4 bases and the J gene lost 6 bases, with 8 bases spanning the gap. This CDR3 has 12 amino acids. Germline V gene lookup returns CDR1 SGHTA and CDR2 FQGNSA. The CDR3 here is CASSSFRDTQYF. The CDR3 DNA follows: TGTGCCAGCAGCTCGTTCCGGGATACGCAGTATTTT.

The J gene is TRBJ2-7, the V gene TRBV5-6; the D gene is possibly TRBD1 (5 bases). Trimming left V 1 base short and J 3 bases short, with 8 bases between. Germline CDR1 is SGHDT and CDR2 is YYEEEE. The CDR3 is made up of 13 amino acids. CDR3 DNA sequence: TGTGCCAGCAGCTTGCAAGGGGACTACGAGCAGTACTTC. Protein product: CASSLQGDYEQYF.

In nucleotides, the CDR3 is TGTGCCAGCAGTCCAACCGGGGAGTATAACTATGGCTACACCTTC. The encoded protein is CASSPTGEYNYGYTF. The J gene is TRBJ1-2, the V gene TRBV6-1; no firm D call. V was shortened by 5 bases and J by 1 base, with 14 bases between the two germline ends. From germline, CDR1 is MNHNS and CDR2 SASEGT. There are 15 residues in the CDR3.

Only one count was recorded for this clone. The chain couples TRBV9 to TRBJ2-5; TRBD2 might be the D (5 bases). The CDR3 is 13 residues long. The ends were cut back, 0 bases at V and 8 bases at J, with 11 bases in the middle. The V gene's germline CDR1 is SGDLS and CDR2 YYNGEE. CDR3 sequence reads: CASSVGADGTQYF. For the CDR3, the DNA is TGTGCCAGCAGCGTAGGAGCGGATGGTACCCAGTACTTC.

V usage is TRBV7-2 and J usage is TRBJ2-5; TRBD1 is a possible D gene (6 bases). Trimming removed 5 bases from V and 0 bases from J, with 10 bases in between. CDR1 and CDR2 (germline): SGHTA, FQGNSA. This CDR3 is built from 14 residues. CDR3 protein: CASSPGQYQETQYF. Written as DNA, the CDR3 is TGTGCCAGCAGCCCCGGACAGTACCAAGAGACCCAGTACTTC.

The DNA for the CDR3 is TGCGCCAGCAGCCATGTACTAAGCCCCAAAGAGCAGTTCTTC. Its translation: CASSHVLSPKEQFF. This chain links TRBV4-1 with TRBJ2-1; D unclear. The V end lost 3 bases, the J end lost 10 bases, and 16 bases lay between the germline ends. Germline loops: CDR1 MGHRA, CDR2 YSYEKL. The CDR3 is 14 residues long.

The chain has TRBV4-3 and TRBJ2-3, with D perhaps matching TRBD1 (7 bases). The CDR3 spans 15 residues. Per germline, CDR1 LGHNA and CDR2 YSLEER. Trimming took off 0 bases at V and 9 bases at J, with 16 bases between the two ends. The CDR3: CASSQEGNRGGTQYF. CDR3 nucleotides: TGCGCCAGCAGCCAAGAAGGCAACAGGGGAGGAACGCAGTATTTT.

The genes are TRBV10-2 and TRBJ1-3, with 9 bases aligning to TRBD1. Germline V gives CDR1 WSHSY, CDR2 SAAADI. The length of the CDR3 is 16 residues. V lost 6 bases and J lost 4; bases outside the gene matches: 10. CDR3 DNA sequence: TGCGCCAGCAGCCCAGGGACAGGGCTACGAGGAAACACCATATATTTT. Protein: CASSPGTGLRGNTIYF.

This clone has only one observation. V is TRBV6-5 and J is TRBJ2-2; 9 positions match TRBD2. This CDR3 region has 15 residues. The junction had 7 bases not matched to a gene; V was cut back by 7 bases and J by 4 bases. The V gene's germline CDR1 is MNHEY and CDR2 SVGAGI. In DNA form, the CDR3 reads TGTGCCAGCAACCTGCGGGGGGGTGGCACCGGGGAGCTGTTTTTT. This translates into CASNLRGGGTGELFF.

This rearrangement joins TRBV27 to TRBJ2-7; a weak D match, TRBD1 (6 bases). The ends were cut back, 10 bases at V and 3 bases at J, with 16 bases in the middle. The V gene's germline CDR1 is MNHEY and CDR2 SMNVEV (reference sequence). This CDR3 spans 13 amino acids. The CDR3 protein is CANYPGADYEQYF. CDR3 DNA: TGTGCCAACTATCCAGGGGCGGACTACGAGCAGTACTTC.

The chain carries TRBV9 and TRBJ2-3, with 7 bases aligning to TRBD2. Germline V gene data show CDR1 as SGDLS and CDR2 as YYNGEE. After removal of 7 bases from V and 0 bases from J, the junction contained 8 bases not matched to a gene. This CDR3 spans 15 amino acids. The CDR3 DNA reads as TGTGCCAGCGGTAGGGAGGGTCGGAGCACAGATACGCAGTATTTT. The encoded protein is CASGREGRSTDTQYF.

The CDR3 protein is CASSGVLRDEQYF. CDR3 in DNA: TGTGCCAGCAGTGGCGTCCTGCGCGACGAGCAGTACTTC. The chain combines TRBV2 with TRBJ2-7; D uncertain. Germline values: CDR1 SNHLY, CDR2 FYNNEI. The CDR3 loop spans 13 amino acids. V was cut by 4 bases and J by 5 bases, with 12 bases left in between. Full variable domain (outside the CDR3, taken from reference TRBV2 and TRBJ2-7): EPEVTQTPSHQVTQMGQEVILRCVPISNHLYFYWYRQILGQKVEFLVSFYNNEISEKSEIFDDQFSVERPDGSNFTLKIRSTKLEDSAMYFCASSGVLRDEQYFGPGTRLTVT.

The chain has TRBV27 and TRBJ2-6; D gene unclear. V was cut by 9 bases and J by 3 bases, with 9 bases left in between. Per germline, CDR1 MNHEY and CDR2 SMNVEV (reference sequence). The CDR3 sequence is 13 residues long. The CDR3 nucleotides read TGTGCCAGTTTGGGGATTGGGGCCAACGTCCTGACTTTC. It yields the protein CASLGIGANVLTF.

The chain joins TRBV29-1 to TRBJ1-4; TRBD1 matches at 7 bases. The CDR3 loop spans 14 amino acids. V was pared by 6 bases and J by 0 bases, with 4 bases of the junction left unmatched. CDR1 and CDR2 from the germline V gene are SQVTM and ANQGSEA. As DNA, the CDR3 is TGCAGCGTGGGAGACAGGGCAACTAATGAAAAACTGTTTTTT. Its protein product is CSVGDRATNEKLFF.

The V and J genes are TRBV12-5 and TRBJ2-7, with 8 nucleotides matching TRBD1. Looked up from germline, CDR1 is LGHNT and CDR2 is FRNRAP. This CDR3 contains 13 residues. V lost 6 bases and J lost 4; bases outside the gene matches: 5. The CDR3 coding sequence is TGTGCTAGTGGCCGGGACAGGAGTTACGAGCAGTACTTC. Amino acid sequence: CASGRDRSYEQYF.

The rearrangement uses TRBV6-6 and TRBJ2-2; no reliable D call. This CDR3 comprises 13 residues. Trimming removed 0 bases at V and 7 bases at J, with 6 bases between. CDR1 MNHNY and CDR2 SVGAGI come from the germline V gene (reference sequence). In DNA, the CDR3 is TGTGCCAGCAGTTACTCGGGTGGCGGGGAGCTGTTTTTT. It is translated as CASSYSGGGELFF.

The genes are TRBV25-1 and TRBJ1-4; perhaps TRBD1 as D (6 bases). V lost 3 bases and J lost 8, with 13 bases in between. The CDR3 loop spans 14 amino acids. CDR1 and CDR2 from the germline V gene are MGHDK and SYGVNS. The CDR3 is CASSEVQGREKLFF. Written as DNA, the CDR3 is TGTGCCAGCAGTGAGGTCCAGGGGCGGGAAAAACTGTTTTTT. The full variable domain, its missing parts supplied by reference TRBV25-1 and TRBJ1-4, is EADIYQTPRYLVIGTGKKITLECSQTMGHDKMYWYQQDPGMELHLIHYSYGVNSTEKGDLSSESTVSRIRTEHFPLTLESARPSHTSQYLCASSEVQGREKLFFGSGTQLSVL.

The V call is TRBV9, the J call TRBJ2-7, with D possibly being TRBD1 (5 bases). V lost 3 bases and J lost 0, with 7 bases in between. The CDR3 sequence is 13 residues long. Germline CDR1 and CDR2: SGDLS and YYNGEE. CDR3 in amino acids: CASSEGISYEQYF. The CDR3, as DNA: TGTGCCAGCAGCGAGGGGATCTCCTACGAGCAGTACTTC. The full variable domain, in which reference TRBV9 and TRBJ2-7 provide the parts outside the CDR3, is DSGVTQTPKHLITATGQRVTLRCSPRSGDLSVYWYQQSLDQGLQFLIQYYNGEERAKGNILERFSAQQFPDLHSELNLSSLELGDSALYFCASSEGISYEQYFGPGTRLTVT.

The chain uses TRBV29-1 and TRBJ2-1, with D perhaps TRBD1 or TRBD2 (5 bases each). The length of the CDR3 is 13 residues. V gave up 0 bases and J gave up 6 bases, with 9 bases separating them. The germline V gene has CDR1 SQVTM and CDR2 ANQGSEA. This chain's CDR3 is CSVEDWGPNEQFF. For the CDR3, the DNA is TGCAGCGTTGAAGATTGGGGACCCAATGAGCAGTTCTTC.

CDR3 sequence (DNA): TGTGCCAGCAGCACCTGGGTGGGGCATGAGGAAAAACTGTTTTTT. It yields the protein CASSTWVGHEEKLFF. The chain uses TRBV5-8 and TRBJ1-4; tentatively, D is TRBD1 (5 bases). V was clipped by 4 bases and J by 8 bases, with 18 bases between them. Germline V CDR1 and CDR2: SGHTS, YDEGEE. This CDR3 has 15 residues.